This T cell receptor beta chain was identified during a study of blood T cell repertoires in COVID-19. In the study's own analysis: Using reference gene primer amplification, nucleated cell counts were estimated. Libraries were prepared by immunoSEQ multiplex PCR; TCRdb keeps only in-frame clonotypes and omits some of them. V and J calls and clone size are given by that table; D and trimming were obtained from the DNA. The sample comprises approximately 120,000 clones, 86% of which are singletons, and roughly 5.4% rests with the top ten. The source material was peripheral blood. The clonotype originates from a human donor in a cohort sampled during active COVID-19.

CDR3 loop: CASSQRAGESSYEQYF. The CDR3 region has the DNA TGTGCCAGCAGTCAACGGGCGGGAGAGAGCTCCTACGAGCAGTACTTC. The rearrangement uses TRBV27 and TRBJ2-7; 7 nucleotides agree with TRBD2. Germline values: CDR1 MNHEY, CDR2 SMNVEV (reference sequence). This CDR3 contains 16 residues. The J segment lost 0 bases and the V segment lost 5 bases, leaving 10 bases of the junction unmatched.